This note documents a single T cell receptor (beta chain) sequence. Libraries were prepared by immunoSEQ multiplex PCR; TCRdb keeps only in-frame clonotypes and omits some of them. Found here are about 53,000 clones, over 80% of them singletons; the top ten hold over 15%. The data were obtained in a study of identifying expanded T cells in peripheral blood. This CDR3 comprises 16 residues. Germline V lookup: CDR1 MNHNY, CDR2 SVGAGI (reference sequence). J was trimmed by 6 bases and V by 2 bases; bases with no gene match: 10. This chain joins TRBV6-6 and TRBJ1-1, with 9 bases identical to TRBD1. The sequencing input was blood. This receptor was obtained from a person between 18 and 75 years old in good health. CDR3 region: CASSYGLDRGSAEAFF. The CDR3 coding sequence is TGTGCCAGCAGTTACGGCCTGGACAGGGGTAGCGCTGAAGCTTTCTTT.